What follows are 10 T cell receptor beta chains derived from one specimen sequenced in a study of beta chain features in type 1 diabetes. The sequenced template was cDNA made from the entire isolated RNA. Libraries were prepared by immunoSEQ multiplex PCR; TCRdb keeps only in-frame clonotypes and omits some of them. The sample gives about 900,000 clones, roughly a sixth of which show up once; around 0.02% is in the top ten. The sample taken for sequencing was naive CD4+ T cells from blood. The receptors stem from a woman aged 18 to 35 in good health.

In its sample, this clone was seen a few times. This chain connects TRBV29-1 to TRBJ1-5, with 7 bases that match TRBD1. CDR1 and CDR2 (germline): SQVTM, ANQGSEA. The CDR3 has 13 amino acids. Here the CDR3 DNA reads TGCGGAGGGGGGACAGACAGCAATCAGCCCCAGCATTTT. Its protein product is CGGGTDSNQPQHF.

The V gene is TRBV28, the J gene TRBJ1-1, with D hard to call. Per the germline V gene, CDR1 is MDHEN and CDR2 is SYDVKM. The CDR3 has 14 residues. Trimming removed 6 bases at V and 1 base at J, with 12 bases between. The chain's CDR3 is CASSYDGQNTEAFF. CDR3 DNA sequence: TGTGCCAGCAGCTACGACGGCCAGAACACTGAAGCTTTCTTT. Using reference TRBV28 and TRBJ1-1 for the parts outside the CDR3, the full variable domain is DVKVTQSSRYLVKRTGEKVFLECVQDMDHENMFWYRQDPGLGLRLIYFSYDVKMKEKGDIPEGYSVSREKKERFSLILESASTNQTSMYLCASSYDGQNTEAFFGQGTRLTVV.

This clone was counted once. The rearrangement joins TRBV2 to TRBJ2-7, with D possibly being TRBD2 (5 bases). This CDR3 region has 15 residues. V lost 3 bases, J lost 2 bases, and 14 bases lay in between. Germline V lookup: CDR1 SNHLY, CDR2 FYNNEI. This CDR3 reads CASSDLGLPAYEQYF. For the CDR3, the DNA is TGTGCCAGCAGTGACTTAGGACTCCCAGCCTACGAGCAGTACTTC.

The chain recombines TRBV28 with TRBJ1-5; D not resolved. CDR1 MDHEN and CDR2 SYDVKM come from the germline V gene. There are 18 residues in the CDR3. V lost 5 bases and J lost 0, with 20 bases in between. DNA for the CDR3: TGTGCCAGCAGTCTTCCGCTGAGGCTGGCATTTAGCAATCAGCCCCAGCATTTT. It is translated as CASSLPLRLAFSNQPQHF.

This clone was detected only a few times. V gene TRBV4-2 combines with J gene TRBJ2-2, with 7 bases fitting TRBD1. This CDR3 spans 23 amino acids. J lost 0 bases, V lost 0 bases, and 22 bases had no gene match. CDR1 LGHNA and CDR2 YNFKEQ come from the germline V gene. The CDR3 bases are TGTGCCAGCAGCCAAGAAAGAGGGTGGTTGGACAGGATAATTTCTTCGAACACCGGGGAGCTGTTTTTT. This sequence encodes CASSQERGWLDRIISSNTGELFF.

This sequence joins TRBV7-2 and TRBJ2-3; no clear D gene. The V and J ends lost 1 base and 0 bases respectively, with 5 bases between them. The CDR3 length is 14 residues. The germline CDR1 and CDR2 sequences are SGHTA and FQGNSA. This chain's CDR3 is CASSLVWSTDTQYF. CDR3 DNA: TGTGCCAGCAGCTTAGTCTGGAGCACAGATACGCAGTATTTT.

In this sample, this clone turned up a few times. The V call is TRBV28, the J call TRBJ2-6; TRBD1 matches 9 bases. The CDR3 is made up of 15 amino acids. The germline gives CDR1 MDHEN, CDR2 SYDVKM. The V segment lost 6 bases and the J segment 4 bases; nucleotides outside the gene matches: 4. The CDR3 region is CASRDRGPGANVLTF. The CDR3 DNA sequence: TGTGCCAGCAGGGACAGGGGCCCCGGGGCCAACGTCCTGACTTTC.

This clone was seen once. This chain joins TRBV11-2 and TRBJ2-1; D call uncertain. The ends were cut back, 6 bases at V and 0 bases at J, with 12 bases in the middle. Germline V gene lookup returns CDR1 SGHAT and CDR2 FQNNGV. The CDR3 is 15 amino acids. As DNA, the CDR3 is TGTGCCAGCAGTGAACCAGGTCCCTCCTACAATGAGCAGTTCTTC. Translating it yields CASSEPGPSYNEQFF.

About this clone itself: No DNA is shown, since the ends of the CDR3 on it are uncertain; the CDR3 is the one TCRdb lists. V and J are TRBV11-2 and TRBJ2-1; the DNA was not compared with TRBD1, the D call given in the table. Germline V gene sequence: CDR1 SGHAT, CDR2 FQNNGV. The length of the CDR3 is 15 amino acids, counting both ends. Here the CDR3 reads CASSFGTGSYNEQLF.

The V gene is TRBV5-6, the J gene TRBJ1-1; D call uncertain. The CDR3 contains 11 residues. From germline, CDR1 is SGHDT and CDR2 YYEEEE. V gave up 0 bases and J gave up 10 bases, with 7 bases separating them. The CDR3 loop reads CASSLGGGAFF. The CDR3 DNA follows: TGTGCCAGCAGCTTGGGCGGTGGAGCTTTCTTT.